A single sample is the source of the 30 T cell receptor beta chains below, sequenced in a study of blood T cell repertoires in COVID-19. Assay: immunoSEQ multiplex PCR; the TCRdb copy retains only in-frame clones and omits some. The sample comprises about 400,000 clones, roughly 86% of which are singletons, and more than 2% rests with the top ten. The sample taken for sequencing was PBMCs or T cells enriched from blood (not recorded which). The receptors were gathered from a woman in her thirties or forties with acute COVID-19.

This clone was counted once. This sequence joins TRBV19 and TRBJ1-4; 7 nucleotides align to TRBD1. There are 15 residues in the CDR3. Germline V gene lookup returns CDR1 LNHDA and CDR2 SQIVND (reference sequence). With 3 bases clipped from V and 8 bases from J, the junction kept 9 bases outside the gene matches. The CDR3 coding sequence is TGTGCCAGTAGTATCCCTCGACAGGGTGGAGAAAAACTGTTTTTT. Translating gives CASSIPRQGGEKLFF.

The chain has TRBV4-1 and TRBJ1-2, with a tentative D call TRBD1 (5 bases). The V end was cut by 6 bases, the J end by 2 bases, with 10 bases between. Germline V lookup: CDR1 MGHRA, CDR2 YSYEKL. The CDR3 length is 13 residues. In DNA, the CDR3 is TGCGCCAGCAGTTCAGGGCTCAACTATGGCTACACCTTC. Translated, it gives CASSSGLNYGYTF.

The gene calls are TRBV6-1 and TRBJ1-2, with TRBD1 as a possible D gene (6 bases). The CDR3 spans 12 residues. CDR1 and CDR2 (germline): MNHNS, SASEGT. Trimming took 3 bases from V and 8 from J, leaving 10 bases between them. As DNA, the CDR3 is TGTGCCAGCAGTGAGAACAGGGAGGGCTACACCTTC. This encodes CASSENREGYTF.

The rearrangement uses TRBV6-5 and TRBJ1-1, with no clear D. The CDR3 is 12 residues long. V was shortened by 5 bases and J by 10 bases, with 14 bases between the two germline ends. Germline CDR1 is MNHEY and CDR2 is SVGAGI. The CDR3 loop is CASSKELGAAFF. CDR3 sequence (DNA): TGTGCCAGCAGTAAGGAATTGGGAGCAGCTTTCTTT.

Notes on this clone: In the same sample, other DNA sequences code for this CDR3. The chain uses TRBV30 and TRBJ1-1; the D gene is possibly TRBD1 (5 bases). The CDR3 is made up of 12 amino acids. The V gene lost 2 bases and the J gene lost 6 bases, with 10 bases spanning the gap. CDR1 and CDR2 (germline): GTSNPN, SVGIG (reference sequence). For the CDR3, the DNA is TGTGCCTGGAGTACCCGGGGGGCTGAAGCTTTCTTT. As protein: CAWSTRGAEAFF.

This CDR3 is CASSIASGEPIFYEQFF. The DNA for the CDR3 is TGTGCCAGTAGTATAGCTAGCGGGGAGCCCATATTCTATGAGCAGTTCTTC. This chain connects TRBV19 to TRBJ2-1; 9 bases line up with TRBD2. CDR3 length equals 17 residues. Germline assignment: CDR1 LNHDA and CDR2 SQIVND (reference sequence). V shed 1 base, J shed 8 bases, and the junction held 12 bases outside the gene matches.

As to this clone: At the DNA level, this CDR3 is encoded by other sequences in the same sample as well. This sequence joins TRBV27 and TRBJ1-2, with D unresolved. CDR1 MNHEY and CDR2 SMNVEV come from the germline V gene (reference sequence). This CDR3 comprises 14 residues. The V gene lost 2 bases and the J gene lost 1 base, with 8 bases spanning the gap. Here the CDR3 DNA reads TGTGCCAGCAGTTTAAACCGGGTTAACTATGGCTACACCTTC. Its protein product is CASSLNRVNYGYTF.

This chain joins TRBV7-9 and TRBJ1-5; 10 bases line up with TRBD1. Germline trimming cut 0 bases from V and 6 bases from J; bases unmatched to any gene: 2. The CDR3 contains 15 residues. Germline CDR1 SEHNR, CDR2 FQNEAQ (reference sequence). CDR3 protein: CASSLAGQGVQPQHF. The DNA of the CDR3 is TGTGCCAGCAGCTTAGCCGGACAGGGGGTTCAGCCCCAGCATTTT.

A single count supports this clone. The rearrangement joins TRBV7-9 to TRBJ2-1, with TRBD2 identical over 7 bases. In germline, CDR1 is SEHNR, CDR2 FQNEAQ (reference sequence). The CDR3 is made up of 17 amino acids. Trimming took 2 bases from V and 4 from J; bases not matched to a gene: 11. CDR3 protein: CASSLFISLGGYNEQFF. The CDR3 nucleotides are TGTGCCAGCAGCTTATTTATTTCCCTGGGGGGGTACAATGAGCAGTTCTTC.

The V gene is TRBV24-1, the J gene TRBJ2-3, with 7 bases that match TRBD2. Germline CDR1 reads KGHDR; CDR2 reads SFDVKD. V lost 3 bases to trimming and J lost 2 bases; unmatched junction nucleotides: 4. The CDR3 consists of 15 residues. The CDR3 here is CATSDPAGYTDTQYF. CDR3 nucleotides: TGTGCCACCAGTGATCCAGCGGGGTACACAGATACGCAGTATTTT.

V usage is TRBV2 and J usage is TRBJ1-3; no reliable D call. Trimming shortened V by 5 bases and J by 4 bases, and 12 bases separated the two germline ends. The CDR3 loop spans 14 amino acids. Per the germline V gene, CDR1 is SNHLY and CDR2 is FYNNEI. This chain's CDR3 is CASSWSLSGNTIYF. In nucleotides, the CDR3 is TGTGCCAGCAGTTGGTCCCTATCGGGAAACACCATATATTTT.

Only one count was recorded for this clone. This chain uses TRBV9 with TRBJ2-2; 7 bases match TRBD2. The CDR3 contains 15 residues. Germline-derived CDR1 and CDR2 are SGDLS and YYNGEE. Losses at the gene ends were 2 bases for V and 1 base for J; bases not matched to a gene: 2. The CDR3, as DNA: TGTGCCAGCAGCGTCACGGGGGGGAACACCGGGGAGCTGTTTTTT. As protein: CASSVTGGNTGELFF.

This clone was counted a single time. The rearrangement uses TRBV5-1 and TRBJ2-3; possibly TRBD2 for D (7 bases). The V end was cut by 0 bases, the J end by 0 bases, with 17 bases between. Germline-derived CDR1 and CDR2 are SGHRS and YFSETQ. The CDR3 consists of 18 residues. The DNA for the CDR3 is TGCGCCAGCAGCTTGGCCCCGGGCGGGGGCCTTAGCACAGATACGCAGTATTTT. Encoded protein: CASSLAPGGGLSTDTQYF. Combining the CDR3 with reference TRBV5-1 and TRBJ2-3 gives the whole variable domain KAGVTQTPRYLIKTRGQQVTLSCSPISGHRSVSWYQQTPGQGLQFLFEYFSETQRNKGNFPGRFSGRQFSNSRSEMNVSTLELGDSALYLCASSLAPGGGLSTDTQYFGPGTRLTVL.

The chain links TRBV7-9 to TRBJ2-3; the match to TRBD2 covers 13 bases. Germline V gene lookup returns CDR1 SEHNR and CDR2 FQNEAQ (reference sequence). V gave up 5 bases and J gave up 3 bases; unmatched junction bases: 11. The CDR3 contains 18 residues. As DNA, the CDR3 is TGTGCCAGCAGCCGGACTAGCGGGGGTGAAGGGAGGACAGATACGCAGTATTTT. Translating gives CASSRTSGGEGRTDTQYF. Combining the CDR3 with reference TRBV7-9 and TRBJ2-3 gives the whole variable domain DTGVSQNPRHKITKRGQNVTFRCDPISEHNRLYWYRQTLGQGPEFLTYFQNEAQLEKSRLLSDRFSAERPKGSFSTLEIQRTEQGDSAMYLCASSRTSGGEGRTDTQYFGPGTRLTVL.

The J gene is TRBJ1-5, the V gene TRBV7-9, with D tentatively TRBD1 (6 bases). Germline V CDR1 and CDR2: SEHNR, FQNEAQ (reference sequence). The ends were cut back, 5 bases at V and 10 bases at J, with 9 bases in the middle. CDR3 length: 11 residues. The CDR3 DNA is TGTGCCAGCAGCCAAGGGGGACCCCAGCATTTT. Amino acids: CASSQGGPQHF.

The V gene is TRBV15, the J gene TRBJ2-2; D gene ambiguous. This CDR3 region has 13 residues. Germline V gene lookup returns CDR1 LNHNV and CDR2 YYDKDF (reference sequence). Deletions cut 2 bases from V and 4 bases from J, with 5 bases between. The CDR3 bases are TGTGCCACCAGCAGATCACTCACCGGGGAGCTGTTTTTT. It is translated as CATSRSLTGELFF.

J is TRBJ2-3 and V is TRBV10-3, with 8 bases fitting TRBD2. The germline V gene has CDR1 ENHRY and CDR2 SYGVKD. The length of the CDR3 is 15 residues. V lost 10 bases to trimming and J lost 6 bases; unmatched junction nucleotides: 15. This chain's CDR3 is CATPRGSGGADTQYF. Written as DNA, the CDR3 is TGTGCCACCCCTCGAGGAAGCGGGGGAGCGGATACGCAGTATTTT.

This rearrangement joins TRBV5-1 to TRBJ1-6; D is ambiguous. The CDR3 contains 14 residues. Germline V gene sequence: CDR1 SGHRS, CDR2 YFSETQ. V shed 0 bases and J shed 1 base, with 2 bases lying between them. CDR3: CASSLASYNSPLHF. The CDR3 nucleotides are TGCGCCAGCAGCTTGGCGTCCTATAATTCACCCCTCCACTTT.

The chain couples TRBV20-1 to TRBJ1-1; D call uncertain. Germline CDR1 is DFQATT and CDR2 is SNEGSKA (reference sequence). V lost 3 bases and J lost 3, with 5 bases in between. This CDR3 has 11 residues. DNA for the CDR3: TGCAGTGCTAGTGTCTACACTGAAGCTTTCTTT. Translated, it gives CSASVYTEAFF.

The CDR3: CATSRPPPGEQFF. DNA for the CDR3: TGTGCCACCAGCAGACCCCCTCCGGGGGAGCAGTTCTTC. The chain joins TRBV15 to TRBJ2-1, with a possible D match to TRBD2 (5 bases). Germline V lookup: CDR1 LNHNV, CDR2 YYDKDF (reference sequence). The CDR3 sequence is 13 residues long. Trimming shortened V by 2 bases and J by 10 bases, and 12 bases separated the two germline ends. The whole variable domain, remainder taken from reference TRBV15 and TRBJ2-1, is DAMVIQNPRYQVTQFGKPVTLSCSQTLNHNVMYWYQQKSSQAPKLLFHYYDKDFNNEADTPDNFQSRRPNTSFCFLDIRSPGLGDTAMYLCATSRPPPGEQFFGPGTRLTVL.

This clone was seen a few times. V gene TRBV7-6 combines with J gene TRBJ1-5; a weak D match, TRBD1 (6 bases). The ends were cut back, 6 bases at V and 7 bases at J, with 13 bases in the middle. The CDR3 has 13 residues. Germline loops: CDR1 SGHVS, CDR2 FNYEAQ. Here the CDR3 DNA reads TGTGCCAGCAGTGGGGGCCTGGGGCAGCCCCAGCATTTT. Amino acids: CASSGGLGQPQHF.

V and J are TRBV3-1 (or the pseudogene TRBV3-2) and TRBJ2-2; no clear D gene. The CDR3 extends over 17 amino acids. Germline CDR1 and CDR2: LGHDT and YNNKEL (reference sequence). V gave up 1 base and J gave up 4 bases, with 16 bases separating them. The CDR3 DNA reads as TGTGCCAGCAGCCAAGGTTCTACCGTCAAACTCACCGGGGAGCTGTTTTTT. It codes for CASSQGSTVKLTGELFF.

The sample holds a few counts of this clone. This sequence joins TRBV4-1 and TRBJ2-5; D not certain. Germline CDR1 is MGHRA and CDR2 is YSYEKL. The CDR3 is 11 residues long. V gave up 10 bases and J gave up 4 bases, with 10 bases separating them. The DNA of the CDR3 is TGCGCCACTGGGCCGGTAGAGACCCAGTACTTC. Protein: CATGPVETQYF.

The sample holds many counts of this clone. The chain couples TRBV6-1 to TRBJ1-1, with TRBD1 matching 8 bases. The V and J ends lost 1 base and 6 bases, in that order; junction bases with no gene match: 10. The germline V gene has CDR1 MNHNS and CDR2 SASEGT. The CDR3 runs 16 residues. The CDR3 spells CASSEDRGDRRPEAFF. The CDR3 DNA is TGTGCCAGCAGTGAAGATCGGGGGGACAGGAGGCCTGAAGCTTTCTTT.

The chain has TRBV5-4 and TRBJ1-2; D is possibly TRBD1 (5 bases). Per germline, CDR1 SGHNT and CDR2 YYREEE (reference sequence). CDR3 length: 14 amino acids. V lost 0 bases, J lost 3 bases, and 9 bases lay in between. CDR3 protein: CASSLGKGYYGYTF. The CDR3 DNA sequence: TGTGCCAGCAGCTTGGGGAAGGGGTACTATGGCTACACCTTC.

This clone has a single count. DNA of the CDR3: TGTGCCAGCAGCCCGGGACAGGGGTACTATGGCTACACCTTC. This gives the protein CASSPGQGYYGYTF. The J gene is TRBJ1-2, the V gene TRBV28, with 10 bases aligning to TRBD1. Germline V gene sequence: CDR1 MDHEN, CDR2 SYDVKM. The CDR3 spans 14 residues. With V trimmed by 6 bases and J by 3 bases, 4 bases remained unmatched.

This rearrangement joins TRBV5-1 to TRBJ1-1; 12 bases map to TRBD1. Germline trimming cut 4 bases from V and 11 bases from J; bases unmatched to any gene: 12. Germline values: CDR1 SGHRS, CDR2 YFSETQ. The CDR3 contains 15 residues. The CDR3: CASSTEGTGGVLAFF. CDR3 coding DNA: TGCGCCAGCAGCACCGAAGGGACAGGGGGCGTTTTGGCTTTCTTT. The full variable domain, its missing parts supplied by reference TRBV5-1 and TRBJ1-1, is KAGVTQTPRYLIKTRGQQVTLSCSPISGHRSVSWYQQTPGQGLQFLFEYFSETQRNKGNFPGRFSGRQFSNSRSEMNVSTLELGDSALYLCASSTEGTGGVLAFFGQGTRLTVV.

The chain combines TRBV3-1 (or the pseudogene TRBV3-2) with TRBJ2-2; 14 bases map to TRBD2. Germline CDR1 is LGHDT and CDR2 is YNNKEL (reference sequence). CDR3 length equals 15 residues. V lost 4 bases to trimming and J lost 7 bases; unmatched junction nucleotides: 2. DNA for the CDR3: TGTGCCAGCAGCCGGGGACTAGCGGGGGTCGGGGAGCTGTTTTTT. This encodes CASSRGLAGVGELFF.

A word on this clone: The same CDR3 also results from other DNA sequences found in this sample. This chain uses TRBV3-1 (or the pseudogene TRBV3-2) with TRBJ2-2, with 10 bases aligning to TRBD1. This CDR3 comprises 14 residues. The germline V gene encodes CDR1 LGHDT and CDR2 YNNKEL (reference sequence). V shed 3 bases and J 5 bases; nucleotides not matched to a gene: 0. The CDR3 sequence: CASSQGQGTGELFF. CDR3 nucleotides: TGTGCCAGCAGCCAGGGACAGGGGACCGGGGAGCTGTTTTTT.

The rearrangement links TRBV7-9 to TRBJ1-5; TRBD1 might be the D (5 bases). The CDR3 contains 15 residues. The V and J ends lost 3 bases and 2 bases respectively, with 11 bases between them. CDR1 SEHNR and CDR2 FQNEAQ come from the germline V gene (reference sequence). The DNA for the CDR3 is TGTGCCAGCAGCTTCTCTGGCAGGGGCAATCAGCCCCAGCATTTT. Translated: CASSFSGRGNQPQHF.